These 32 T cell receptor beta chains share one sample of origin, sequenced in a study of beta chain features in type 1 diabetes. Overall study findings and caveats: A moderate, significant TCRB CDR3 shortening appeared in type 1 diabetes across four CD4+ subsets.

Sequenced material consisted of expressed TCRB transcripts (all of the isolated RNA was reverse transcribed). The table came from immunoSEQ multiplex PCR; TCRdb's copy has only in-frame clones and leaves some out. The sample lists some 370,000 clones, 9.5% to 10% occurring once. These receptors have no known antigen. The sample consisted of central memory CD4+ T cells from blood. The receptors come from a man younger than 45 with type 1 diabetes.

This clone appeared a few times. The V and J genes are TRBV27 and TRBJ2-1; no reliable D call. Per germline, CDR1 MNHEY and CDR2 SMNVEV (reference sequence). The CDR3 runs to 13 residues. Trimming took 2 bases from V and 4 from J, leaving 6 bases between them. DNA of the CDR3: TGTGCCAGCAGTTTACCCCCATACAATGAGCAGTTCTTC. Encoded protein: CASSLPPYNEQFF.

The chain combines TRBV19 with TRBJ2-1, with 11 bases aligning to TRBD1. The CDR3 length is 15 residues. Germline CDR1 reads LNHDA; CDR2 reads SQIVND (reference sequence). V lost 11 bases and J lost 9; bases outside the gene matches: 15. CDR3: CACHTSGTGGTEQFF. The CDR3 nucleotides are TGTGCCTGTCATACATCCGGGACAGGGGGGACTGAGCAGTTCTTC. Variable domain in full (rest from reference TRBV19 and TRBJ2-1): DGGITQSPKYLFRKEGQNVTLSCEQNLNHDAMYWYRQDPGQGLRLIYYSQIVNDFQKGDIAEGYSVSREKKESFPLTVTSAQKNPTAFYLCACHTSGTGGTEQFFGPGTRLTVL.

This clone has ten or more counts. This chain uses TRBV28 with TRBJ1-2; weak D call: TRBD1 (5 bases). Between the trimmed V and J ends, which lost 3 bases and 2 bases, there was a span of 10 bases. This CDR3 region has 14 residues. The germline V gene has CDR1 MDHEN and CDR2 SYDVKM. The CDR3 spells CASSFGEGNYGYTF. DNA for the CDR3: TGTGCCAGCAGTTTCGGTGAGGGGAACTATGGCTACACCTTC.

V usage is TRBV19 and J usage is TRBJ1-5; 10 nucleotides align to TRBD1. The CDR3 has 16 amino acids. Germline-derived CDR1 and CDR2 are LNHDA and SQIVND (reference sequence). V lost 3 bases, J lost 3 bases, and 5 bases stayed unmatched. CDR3 DNA: TGTGCCAGTAGTATTTCAGACAGGGGGCTCAATCAGCCCCAGCATTTT. Translating gives CASSISDRGLNQPQHF.

CDR3 sequence: CASSRAGGRGGTDTQYF. The CDR3 DNA sequence: TGTGCCAGCAGCAGAGCCGGAGGGAGAGGGGGCACAGATACGCAGTATTTT. The chain has TRBV9 and TRBJ2-3; the D gene is possibly TRBD2 (6 bases). Germline V gene lookup returns CDR1 SGDLS and CDR2 YYNGEE. Between the trimmed V and J ends, which lost 4 bases and 1 base, there was a span of 19 bases. CDR3 size: 17 residues.

The J gene is TRBJ2-5, the V gene TRBV7-2; 10 bases are shared with TRBD2. The CDR3 has 16 residues. The V gene's germline CDR1 is SGHTA and CDR2 FQGNSA. With V trimmed by 1 base and J by 4 bases, 6 bases remained unmatched. CDR3 amino acids: CASSLGLAGDLETQYF. The CDR3 DNA reads as TGTGCCAGCAGCTTAGGACTAGCGGGTGACCTAGAGACCCAGTACTTC.

The chain carries TRBV5-1 and TRBJ1-1; TRBD1 is a possible D gene (5 bases). The CDR3 is 14 residues long. Germline assignment: CDR1 SGHRS and CDR2 YFSETQ. V was pared by 7 bases and J by 0 bases, with 13 bases between. The CDR3 here is CASQIGGMNTEAFF. Written as DNA, the CDR3 is TGCGCCAGCCAGATCGGGGGGATGAACACTGAAGCTTTCTTT.

This clone has only a few counts. The V gene is TRBV6-5, the J gene TRBJ1-2, with TRBD1 identical over 7 bases. From germline, CDR1 is MNHEY and CDR2 SVGAGI. The CDR3 is 15 residues long. With V trimmed by 7 bases and J by 2 bases, 10 bases remained unmatched. CDR3 loop: CASTPWEGGNYGYTF. The CDR3, as DNA: TGTGCCAGCACCCCGTGGGAAGGGGGCAACTATGGCTACACCTTC.

This clone occurred a few times. This chain uses TRBV4-3 with TRBJ2-7; D uncertain. This CDR3 has 14 residues. Germline values: CDR1 LGHNA, CDR2 YSLEER. Trimming took 1 base from V and 6 from J, leaving 13 bases between them. CDR3 sequence: CASSQGSGPGEQYF. DNA for the CDR3: TGCGCCAGCAGCCAAGGATCCGGGCCCGGCGAGCAGTACTTC.

This clone was observed a few times. This chain joins TRBV27 and TRBJ2-7, with TRBD1 matching 9 bases. This CDR3 has 15 amino acids. Unmatched junction bases numbered 7, after V lost 6 bases and J lost 1 base. Germline V gene sequence: CDR1 MNHEY, CDR2 SMNVEV (reference sequence). As DNA, the CDR3 is TGTGCCAGCAGGGAGACCGGGACAGGGTCCTACGAGCAGTACTTC. Its translation is CASRETGTGSYEQYF.

The chain combines TRBV28 with TRBJ2-3; 9 positions agree with TRBD2. The CDR3 is made up of 16 amino acids. V was clipped by 7 bases and J by 3 bases; unmatched bases: 11. Germline V gene data show CDR1 as MDHEN and CDR2 as SYDVKM. The CDR3, as DNA: TGTGCCAGCACCCCCCCGGGACTAGCTGGAACAGATACGCAGTATTTT. It specifies CASTPPGLAGTDTQYF.

The chain carries TRBV7-2 and TRBJ1-5; D gene unclear. Trimming removed 2 bases at V and 12 bases at J, with 11 bases between. The CDR3 totals 12 residues. Germline V lookup: CDR1 SGHTA, CDR2 FQGNSA. The CDR3: CASSLWGTDQHF. The CDR3 DNA follows: TGTGCCAGCAGCTTATGGGGTACCGACCAGCATTTT.

This sequence joins TRBV6-4 and TRBJ1-5, with unresolved D. This CDR3 has 13 residues. V lost 4 bases and J lost 7, with 11 bases in between. Germline V gives CDR1 MRHNA, CDR2 SNTAGT. For the CDR3, the DNA is TGTGCCAGCAGTGTGGTAGGTTCCCAGCCCCAGCATTTT. This sequence encodes CASSVVGSQPQHF.

The chain employs TRBV20-1 and TRBJ1-5; D gene unclear. The germline gives CDR1 DFQATT, CDR2 SNEGSKA (reference sequence). Trimming stripped 3 bases from V and 9 bases from J, with 9 bases between. CDR3 length: 11 amino acids. The CDR3 DNA reads as TGCAGTGCTAGTTTGGAGGGGCCCCAGCATTTT. This gives the protein CSASLEGPQHF.

This clone was seen ten or more times. The chain recombines TRBV5-4 with TRBJ2-6, with D maybe TRBD2 (6 bases). CDR3 length equals 16 residues. The V gene lost 4 bases and the J gene lost 3 bases, with 14 bases spanning the gap. Germline V gene sequence: CDR1 SGHNT, CDR2 YYREEE (reference sequence). CDR3 coding DNA: TGTGCCAGCAGCCTCAATGTGGGACTTGGGGCCAACGTCCTGACTTTC. It translates to CASSLNVGLGANVLTF.

The chain couples TRBV11-2 to TRBJ2-7; tentative D call: TRBD1 (5 bases). This CDR3 is built from 14 residues. Germline V lookup: CDR1 SGHAT, CDR2 FQNNGV. V was trimmed by 1 base and J by 1 base, leaving 8 bases between them. This CDR3 reads CASSLGGYSYEQYF. The CDR3 DNA reads as TGTGCCAGCAGCTTAGGGGGCTATTCCTACGAGCAGTACTTC.

The chain carries TRBV11-3 and TRBJ2-3, with 8 bases aligning to TRBD2. The CDR3 length is 15 residues. The J segment lost 3 bases and the V segment lost 1 base, leaving 3 bases of the junction unmatched. Germline lookup yields CDR1 SGHNT and CDR2 YENEEA. CDR3 coding DNA: TGTGCCAGCAGCTTAGGCGGGAGGATGACAGATACGCAGTATTTT. Translated: CASSLGGRMTDTQYF.

With regard to this clone: At one end the junction does not follow the germline gene, possibly because of a read error. The V call is TRBV28, the J call TRBJ1-1; unclear D gene. CDR1 and CDR2 from the germline V gene are MDHEN and SYDVKM. The CDR3 consists of 13 residues. DNA of the CDR3: TGTGCCAGCAATTTACGGGCTGCGGGGATGGCTTTCTTT. Its translation is CASNLRAAGMAFF.

The chain combines TRBV28 with TRBJ1-1; D call uncertain. CDR3 size: 13 residues. The ends were cut back, 6 bases at V and 9 bases at J, with 17 bases in the middle. Germline V gives CDR1 MDHEN, CDR2 SYDVKM. CDR3 DNA: TGTGCCAGCAGCTCATGGTGGACCTGGAAAGCTTTCTTT. Its protein product is CASSSWWTWKAFF.

This clone has a handful of counts. The V and J genes are TRBV7-2 and TRBJ2-2; the D is unclear. The CDR3 loop spans 13 amino acids. V dropped 2 bases and J dropped 7 bases, with 8 bases sitting between them. CDR1 is SGHTA and CDR2 is FQGNSA in the germline V gene. As DNA, the CDR3 is TGTGCCAGCAGCTTATCGTTTGGCGGGGAGCTGTTTTTT. Its translation: CASSLSFGGELFF.

This clone was observed a handful of times. The chain recombines TRBV5-1 with TRBJ2-3; D possibly corresponds to TRBD1 (5 bases). CDR1 is SGHRS and CDR2 is YFSETQ in the germline V gene. The CDR3 is made up of 15 amino acids. V gave up 1 base and J gave up 1 base, with 10 bases separating them. The CDR3 DNA reads as TGCGCCAGCAGCTTGAATTCCAGGGGCACAGATACGCAGTATTTT. It codes for CASSLNSRGTDTQYF.

For this clone: The sample carries other DNA sequences with the same CDR3. The rearrangement joins TRBV6-1 to TRBJ1-1; possibly TRBD1 for D (5 bases). V was shortened by 5 bases and J by 2 bases, with 6 bases between the two germline ends. Germline CDR1 reads MNHNS; CDR2 reads SASEGT. The CDR3 is 12 amino acids. CDR3 in amino acids: CASSTGNTEAFF. Written as DNA, the CDR3 is TGTGCCAGCAGTACAGGCAACACTGAAGCTTTCTTT.

This chain connects TRBV27 to TRBJ1-1; TRBD1 matches at 8 bases. Germline V gene data show CDR1 as MNHEY and CDR2 as SMNVEV (reference sequence). V lost 6 bases, J lost 7 bases, and 7 bases stayed unmatched. There are 13 residues in the CDR3. The CDR3 sequence: CASRRTGMGEAFF. CDR3 sequence (DNA): TGTGCCAGCAGAAGGACAGGGATGGGTGAAGCTTTCTTT.

The chain has TRBV19 and TRBJ2-2, with 8 positions matching TRBD1. Losses at the gene ends were 9 bases for V and 3 bases for J; bases not matched to a gene: 12. Looked up from germline, CDR1 is LNHDA and CDR2 is SQIVND (reference sequence). This CDR3 is built from 16 residues. CDR3 DNA: TGTGCCAGCGGACAGGGAAAGGTCTTAGACACCGGGGAGCTGTTTTTT. The encoded protein is CASGQGKVLDTGELFF.

This chain connects TRBV10-3 to TRBJ2-7; D is unresolved. CDR1 is ENHRY and CDR2 is SYGVKD in the germline V gene. This CDR3 region has 17 residues. The V and J ends lost 2 bases and 0 bases respectively, with 17 bases between them. CDR3 sequence (DNA): TGTGCCATCAGTGAGGATTTTTCAGCGAGGAGCTCCTACGAGCAGTACTTC. This gives the protein CAISEDFSARSSYEQYF.

The chain couples TRBV14 to TRBJ1-1, with a weak D call TRBD1 (5 bases). Germline V gene lookup returns CDR1 SGHDN and CDR2 FVKESK. The CDR3 has 14 residues. V lost 0 bases to trimming and J lost 6 bases, with 11 bases between them. CDR3 amino acids: CASSQDLATAEAFF. CDR3 DNA sequence: TGTGCCAGCAGCCAAGATCTGGCGACAGCTGAAGCTTTCTTT.

With regard to this clone: In the same sample, other DNA sequences code for this CDR3. The chain is built from TRBV9 and TRBJ2-3, with D uncertain. The CDR3 covers 14 residues. The ends were cut back, 0 bases at V and 2 bases at J, with 7 bases in the middle. Germline CDR1 and CDR2: SGDLS and YYNGEE. CDR3: CASSVGGYTDTQYF. Here the CDR3 DNA reads TGTGCCAGCAGCGTAGGAGGTTACACAGATACGCAGTATTTT.

The sample holds a few counts of this clone. This sequence joins TRBV19 and TRBJ2-1; TRBD2 matches at 7 bases. The V gene end was trimmed by 4 bases and the J gene end by 9 bases; junction bases not matched to a gene: 6. Germline V gives CDR1 LNHDA, CDR2 SQIVND (reference sequence). The CDR3 has 13 residues. CDR3 in DNA: TGTGCCAGTAGTAACGTAAGGGAGGGTGAGCAGTTCTTC. It specifies CASSNVREGEQFF.

This clone showed up just a few times. V and J are TRBV7-2 and TRBJ2-2; 9 nucleotides align to TRBD2. V shed 5 bases and J 5 bases; nucleotides not matched to a gene: 9. Germline values: CDR1 SGHTA, CDR2 FQGNSA. CDR3 length: 16 residues. The CDR3 sequence is CASSTALSGRTGELFF. The CDR3, as DNA: TGTGCCAGCAGCACCGCGTTGAGCGGGAGGACCGGGGAGCTGTTTTTT.

V and J are TRBV30 and TRBJ2-5; 8 bases align to TRBD2. The CDR3 consists of 16 residues. J gave up 11 bases and V 3 bases, and 20 bases lay outside the gene matches. Germline V gives CDR1 GTSNPN, CDR2 SVGIG (reference sequence). The CDR3, as DNA: TGTGCCTGGAGCTATAGAGGGACTAGTAGGGGCATCCCACAGTACTTC. This sequence encodes CAWSYRGTSRGIPQYF.

This clone was recorded a few times. Here the CDR3 DNA reads TGTGCCAGCAGTTCTCGTCCGGGACTAAGTTACGAGCAGTACTTC. This sequence encodes CASSSRPGLSYEQYF. V usage is TRBV6-5 and J usage is TRBJ2-7; TRBD2 matches at 7 bases. Germline loops: CDR1 MNHEY, CDR2 SVGAGI. V shed 4 bases, J shed 4 bases, and the junction held 10 bases outside the gene matches. The CDR3 extends over 15 amino acids.

This clone has ten or more counts. The V and J genes are TRBV19 and TRBJ1-5, with TRBD1 matching 9 bases. The V segment lost 8 bases and the J segment 3 bases; nucleotides outside the gene matches: 11. The CDR3 is made up of 16 amino acids. Germline V gene data show CDR1 as LNHDA and CDR2 as SQIVND (reference sequence). Here the CDR3 reads CASVIKGDRDNQPQHF. Written as DNA, the CDR3 is TGTGCCAGTGTCATTAAGGGGGACAGGGACAATCAGCCCCAGCATTTT. The variable domain in full, with the rest retrieved from reference TRBV19 and TRBJ1-5, is DGGITQSPKYLFRKEGQNVTLSCEQNLNHDAMYWYRQDPGQGLRLIYYSQIVNDFQKGDIAEGYSVSREKKESFPLTVTSAQKNPTAFYLCASVIKGDRDNQPQHFGDGTRLSIL.